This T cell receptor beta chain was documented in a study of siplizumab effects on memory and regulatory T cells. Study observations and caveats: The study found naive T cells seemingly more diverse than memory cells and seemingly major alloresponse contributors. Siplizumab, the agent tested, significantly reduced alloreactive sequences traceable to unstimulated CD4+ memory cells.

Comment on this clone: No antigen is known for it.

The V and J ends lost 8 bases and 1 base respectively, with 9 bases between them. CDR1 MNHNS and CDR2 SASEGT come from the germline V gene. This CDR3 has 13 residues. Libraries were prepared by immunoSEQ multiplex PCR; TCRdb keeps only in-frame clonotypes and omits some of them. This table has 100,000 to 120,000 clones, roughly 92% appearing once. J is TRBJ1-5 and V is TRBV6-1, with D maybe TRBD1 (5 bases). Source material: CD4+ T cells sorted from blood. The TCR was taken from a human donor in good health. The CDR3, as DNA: TGTGCCAGCTGGGACGAGAGCAATCAGCCCCAGCATTTT. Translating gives CASWDESNQPQHF.